Below, 27 T cell receptor beta chains from the same sample are listed, as sequenced in a study of regulatory T cells in long-lasting Graves disease. Time point meaning: newly diagnosed GD, antithyroid drugs for less than 3 months. Extracted RNA from PBMCs served as the source of the TCR library. Investigators prepared the TCR beta libraries by applying iRepertoire HTBI primers and Arm-PCR of CDR3 regions. TCRdb reanalysed the multiplex PCR reads using MiXCR and keeps one entry per CDR3 protein. The repertoire holds about 500,000 distinct CDR3 sequences, roughly 15% seen once, with over 9% in the top ten. These sequences were also reported in another study, on T cells in Graves' hyperthyroidism and ophthalmopathy.

Here the sequenced sample was peripheral blood mononuclear cells (PBMCs), taken at new diagnosis, from a patient treated with antithyroid drugs. The receptors were sampled from a middle-aged man with Graves disease.

This clonotype was counted ten times or more. The chain has TRBV6-1 and TRBJ1-5; D gene unclear. The germline CDR1 and CDR2 sequences are MNHNS and SASEGT. The CDR3 is 15 residues long. V was clipped by 7 bases and J by 1 base, with 14 bases between them. The CDR3 DNA reads as TGTGCCAGCAAGTTTTTTCCCGAGAGCAATCAGCCCCAGCATTTT. It encodes CASKFFPESNQPQHF.

This clonotype appeared many times. The genes are TRBV2 and TRBJ2-2; TRBD2 matches at 7 bases. CDR1 is SNHLY, CDR2 FYNNEI, per germline. J was trimmed by 2 bases and V by 10 bases; bases with no gene match: 10. The CDR3 totals 15 residues. CDR3 coding DNA: TGTGCCACCACGGCCGGGACTATCAACACCGGGGAGCTGTTTTTT. It encodes CATTAGTINTGELFF.

The CDR3 region has the DNA TGTGCCAGCAGCCCGCTGGGAGACGAGCAGTACTTC. Its protein is CASSPLGDEQYF. V gene TRBV3-1 combines with J gene TRBJ2-7, with D possibly matching TRBD2 (5 bases). The CDR3 is 12 amino acids. Trimming shortened V by 4 bases and J by 5 bases, and 9 bases separated the two germline ends. Germline-derived CDR1 and CDR2 are LGHDT and YNNKEL (reference sequence).

There are many counts of this clonotype. J is TRBJ2-3 and V is TRBV12-3 or TRBV12-4; D unclear. The length of the CDR3 is 14 residues. V was clipped by 3 bases and J by 5 bases, with 12 bases between them. The CDR3 here is CASSFPASGDTQYF. CDR3 sequence (DNA): TGTGCCAGCAGTTTCCCTGCCTCGGGAGATACGCAGTATTTT.

This clonotype was counted ten times or more. The chain combines TRBV28 with TRBJ2-1, with D perhaps TRBD2 (6 bases). The CDR3 runs 14 residues. From germline, CDR1 is MDHEN and CDR2 SYDVKM. Trimming removed 6 bases from V and 1 base from J, with 10 bases in between. The CDR3 is CASRESGSYNEQFF. Here the CDR3 DNA reads TGTGCCAGCAGGGAAAGCGGGTCCTACAATGAGCAGTTCTTC.

The chain couples TRBV2 to TRBJ2-2; a possible D gene is TRBD2 (7 bases). V lost 6 bases to trimming and J lost 5 bases, with 19 bases between them. CDR1 is SNHLY and CDR2 is FYNNEI in the germline V gene. This CDR3 region has 16 residues. DNA for the CDR3: TGTGCCAGCAGCCGGGGGCGGCTAGCGGCAACCGGGGAGCTGTTTTTT. Protein sequence: CASSRGRLAATGELFF.

This clonotype showed up many times. The rearrangement joins TRBV5-1 to TRBJ2-3, with TRBD2 matching 10 bases. The germline CDR1 and CDR2 sequences are SGHRS and YFSETQ. Trimming took 0 bases from V and 4 from J; bases not matched to a gene: 11. There are 18 residues in the CDR3. In DNA form, the CDR3 reads TGCGCCAGCAGCTTGGCCGCGGCTAGCGGGAGTGGTGCAGATACGCAGTATTTT. Protein sequence: CASSLAAASGSGADTQYF.

The chain combines TRBV19 with TRBJ2-1; TRBD1 aligns across 11 bases. The CDR3 totals 15 residues. V gave up 0 bases and J gave up 8 bases; unmatched junction bases: 3. Germline assignment: CDR1 LNHDA and CDR2 SQIVND (reference sequence). Here the CDR3 DNA reads TGTGCCAGTAGTATAGATCGGACAGGGGGCGATGAGCAGTTCTTC. Its translation: CASSIDRTGGDEQFF.

The chain links TRBV29-1 to TRBJ2-2; D not resolved. V lost 7 bases, J lost 8 bases, and 11 bases lay in between. From germline, CDR1 is SQVTM and CDR2 ANQGSEA. The CDR3 loop spans 11 amino acids. The CDR3 loop is CSAVGSGELFF. CDR3 sequence (DNA): TGCAGCGCGGTAGGATCGGGGGAGCTGTTTTTT.

The chain couples TRBV15 to TRBJ1-5; D call uncertain. The germline CDR1 and CDR2 sequences are LNHNV and YYDKDF (reference sequence). This CDR3 is built from 14 residues. Trimming stripped 0 bases from V and 4 bases from J, with 7 bases between. The CDR3 nucleotides read TGTGCCACCAGCAGAGAGGGCGGGAATCAGCCCCAGCATTTT. Encoded protein: CATSREGGNQPQHF.

This clonotype was seen repeatedly, ten times or more. The chain employs TRBV3-1 and TRBJ1-6, with a weak D call TRBD1 (5 bases). V lost 0 bases, J lost 10 bases, and 10 bases lay in between. This CDR3 comprises 14 residues. Germline CDR1 and CDR2: LGHDT and YNNKEL (reference sequence). CDR3 DNA sequence: TGTGCCAGCAGCCAAGAACAGGCCGTCTCACCCCTCCACTTT. Translating gives CASSQEQAVSPLHF.

This clonotype was detected many times. The chain couples TRBV20-1 to TRBJ2-3, with D unclear. This CDR3 spans 13 amino acids. Germline V lookup: CDR1 DFQATT, CDR2 SNEGSKA (reference sequence). Trimming took off 1 base at V and 3 bases at J, with 8 bases between the two ends. CDR3 loop: CSARGPETDTQYF. Here the CDR3 DNA reads TGCAGTGCTAGAGGACCGGAGACAGATACGCAGTATTTT.

A few counts support this clonotype. The J gene is TRBJ1-5, the V gene TRBV19; D is perhaps TRBD1 (5 bases). CDR1 and CDR2 (germline): LNHDA, SQIVND (reference sequence). The CDR3 has 16 residues. V shed 5 bases and J shed 7 bases, with 21 bases lying between them. The chain's CDR3 is CASSSSGTTPGQPQHF. As DNA, the CDR3 is TGTGCCAGTAGTTCGTCTGGGACGACCCCTGGGCAGCCCCAGCATTTT. The whole variable domain, filled in from reference TRBV19 and TRBJ1-5, reads DGGITQSPKYLFRKEGQNVTLSCEQNLNHDAMYWYRQDPGQGLRLIYYSQIVNDFQKGDIAEGYSVSREKKESFPLTVTSAQKNPTAFYLCASSSSGTTPGQPQHFGDGTRLSIL.

This clonotype was found many times. The CDR3 bases are TGCAGTGCTAGAGGGCTCAATGAGCAGTTCTTC. As protein: CSARGLNEQFF. The V and J genes are TRBV20-1 and TRBJ2-1; D is ambiguous. The CDR3 consists of 11 residues. Trimming pared 1 base from V and 6 bases from J, leaving 4 bases between. From germline, CDR1 is DFQATT and CDR2 SNEGSKA (reference sequence).

This clonotype was recorded at least ten times. The CDR3 loop reads CASSLTTGGGSGANVLTF. As DNA, the CDR3 is TGTGCCAGCAGCCTGACGACAGGGGGCGGGTCGGGGGCCAACGTCCTGACTTTC. The V gene is TRBV12-3 or TRBV12-4, the J gene TRBJ2-6; 10 bases match TRBD1. After removal of 6 bases from V and 4 bases from J, the junction contained 12 bases not matched to a gene. The CDR3 totals 18 residues.

The chain recombines TRBV10-3 with TRBJ2-7; no firm D call. The CDR3 loop spans 16 amino acids. CDR1 is ENHRY, CDR2 SYGVKD, per germline. Trimming took 6 bases from V and 5 from J, leaving 23 bases between them. CDR3: CAIRSPSAPQRNEQYF. The CDR3 DNA reads TGTGCCATCAGGTCGCCGTCGGCCCCACAGAGGAACGAGCAGTACTTC.

Only a few counts were recorded for this clonotype. J is TRBJ2-1 and V is TRBV12-3 or TRBV12-4; no clear D. The CDR3 totals 14 residues. Trimming removed 4 bases at V and 7 bases at J, with 14 bases between. CDR3 sequence: CASSYKVQANEQFF. The CDR3, as DNA: TGTGCCAGCAGTTACAAGGTCCAGGCTAATGAGCAGTTCTTC.

The chain recombines TRBV3-1 with TRBJ1-2, with 10 bases lining up with TRBD1. There are 15 residues in the CDR3. The V gene end was trimmed by 4 bases and the J gene end by 8 bases; junction bases not matched to a gene: 10. Germline CDR1 and CDR2: LGHDT and YNNKEL (reference sequence). The CDR3 DNA sequence: TGTGCCAGCAGCCCGGGACAGGGGCCATCGAGGGGCTACACCTTC. Protein sequence: CASSPGQGPSRGYTF.

This clonotype was found many times. The chain carries TRBV2 and TRBJ2-1; D is undetermined. The length of the CDR3 is 10 residues. Germline V gives CDR1 SNHLY, CDR2 FYNNEI. V lost 7 bases and J 10 bases, leaving 8 bases between the germline ends. The CDR3 loop is CASTLGEQFF. DNA of the CDR3: TGTGCCAGCACTCTAGGGGAGCAGTTCTTC.

There are many counts of this clonotype. This chain joins TRBV20-1 and TRBJ2-3, with a tentative D call TRBD1 (7 bases). The V gene lost 5 bases and the J gene lost 5 bases, with 20 bases spanning the gap. The length of the CDR3 is 15 residues. Per germline, CDR1 DFQATT and CDR2 SNEGSKA (reference sequence). CDR3 amino acids: CSAALWQGGIDTQYF. CDR3 nucleotide sequence: TGCAGTGCTGCCTTATGGCAGGGGGGAATAGATACGCAGTATTTT.

The CDR3 DNA reads TGCGCCAGCAGCCAGCTAGCGGGAGGGCCTCGCGAGCAGTACTTC. Amino acid sequence: CASSQLAGGPREQYF. The chain combines TRBV5-1 with TRBJ2-7, with 12 bases matching TRBD2. Germline-derived CDR1 and CDR2 are SGHRS and YFSETQ. Losses at the gene ends were 4 bases for V and 6 bases for J; bases not matched to a gene: 8. The CDR3 totals 15 residues.

This clonotype has at least ten counts. The V call is TRBV5-8, the J call TRBJ2-1; D is unclear. The CDR3 has 13 residues. Germline CDR1 and CDR2: SGHTS and YDEGEE. Between the trimmed V and J ends, which lost 2 bases and 5 bases, there was a span of 8 bases. CDR3 in amino acids: CASSLGANNEQFF. As DNA, the CDR3 is TGTGCCAGCAGCTTAGGCGCAAACAATGAGCAGTTCTTC. Complete variable domain (other parts from reference TRBV5-8 and TRBJ2-1): EAGVTQSPTHLIKTRGQQATLRCSPISGHTSVYWYQQALGLGLQFLLWYDEGEERNRGNFPPRFSGRQFPNYSSELNVNALELEDSALYLCASSLGANNEQFFGPGTRLTVL.

The chain joins TRBV25-1 to TRBJ1-2; D is ambiguous. The V gene lost 4 bases and the J gene lost 8 bases, with 14 bases spanning the gap. Germline values: CDR1 MGHDK, CDR2 SYGVNS. CDR3 length: 13 amino acids. CDR3 in DNA: TGTGCCAGCAGTGGGGCAGAAACGAGAGGCTACACCTTC. Its protein is CASSGAETRGYTF.

The chain links TRBV28 to TRBJ2-3; possibly TRBD2 for D (6 bases). The CDR3 spans 14 residues. Germline-derived CDR1 and CDR2 are MDHEN and SYDVKM. Trimming left V 8 bases short and J 4 bases short, with 16 bases between. Written as DNA, the CDR3 is TGTGCCAGCCAGGTTGGCGGGAACGCAGATACGCAGTATTTT. As protein: CASQVGGNADTQYF.

This clonotype was seen many times. The chain couples TRBV6-1 to TRBJ2-3; a possible D gene is TRBD1 (5 bases). V was clipped by 5 bases and J by 0 bases, with 12 bases between them. The length of the CDR3 is 15 residues. CDR1 is MNHNS and CDR2 is SASEGT in the germline V gene. The CDR3 sequence: CASSPDRHSTDTQYF. In DNA, the CDR3 is TGTGCCAGCAGTCCCGACAGACATAGCACAGATACGCAGTATTTT.

The chain combines TRBV12-3 or TRBV12-4 with TRBJ2-3, with 14 bases lining up with TRBD2. The CDR3 runs 16 residues. J gave up 6 bases and V 4 bases, and 6 bases lay outside the gene matches. CDR3 coding DNA: TGTGCCAGCAGTTGGGGACTAGCGGGAGCTATTGATACGCAGTATTTT. Its translation is CASSWGLAGAIDTQYF.

This clonotype came up a few times. The rearrangement uses TRBV16 and TRBJ2-1; D perhaps matches TRBD2 (5 bases). The CDR3 length is 15 residues. From germline, CDR1 is KGHSY and CDR2 FQNENV. Trimming took 5 bases from V and 5 from J, leaving 16 bases between them. CDR3 residues: CASSAPSIRNNEQFF. The CDR3 DNA reads TGTGCCAGCAGCGCTCCTAGCATTAGAAACAATGAGCAGTTCTTC.